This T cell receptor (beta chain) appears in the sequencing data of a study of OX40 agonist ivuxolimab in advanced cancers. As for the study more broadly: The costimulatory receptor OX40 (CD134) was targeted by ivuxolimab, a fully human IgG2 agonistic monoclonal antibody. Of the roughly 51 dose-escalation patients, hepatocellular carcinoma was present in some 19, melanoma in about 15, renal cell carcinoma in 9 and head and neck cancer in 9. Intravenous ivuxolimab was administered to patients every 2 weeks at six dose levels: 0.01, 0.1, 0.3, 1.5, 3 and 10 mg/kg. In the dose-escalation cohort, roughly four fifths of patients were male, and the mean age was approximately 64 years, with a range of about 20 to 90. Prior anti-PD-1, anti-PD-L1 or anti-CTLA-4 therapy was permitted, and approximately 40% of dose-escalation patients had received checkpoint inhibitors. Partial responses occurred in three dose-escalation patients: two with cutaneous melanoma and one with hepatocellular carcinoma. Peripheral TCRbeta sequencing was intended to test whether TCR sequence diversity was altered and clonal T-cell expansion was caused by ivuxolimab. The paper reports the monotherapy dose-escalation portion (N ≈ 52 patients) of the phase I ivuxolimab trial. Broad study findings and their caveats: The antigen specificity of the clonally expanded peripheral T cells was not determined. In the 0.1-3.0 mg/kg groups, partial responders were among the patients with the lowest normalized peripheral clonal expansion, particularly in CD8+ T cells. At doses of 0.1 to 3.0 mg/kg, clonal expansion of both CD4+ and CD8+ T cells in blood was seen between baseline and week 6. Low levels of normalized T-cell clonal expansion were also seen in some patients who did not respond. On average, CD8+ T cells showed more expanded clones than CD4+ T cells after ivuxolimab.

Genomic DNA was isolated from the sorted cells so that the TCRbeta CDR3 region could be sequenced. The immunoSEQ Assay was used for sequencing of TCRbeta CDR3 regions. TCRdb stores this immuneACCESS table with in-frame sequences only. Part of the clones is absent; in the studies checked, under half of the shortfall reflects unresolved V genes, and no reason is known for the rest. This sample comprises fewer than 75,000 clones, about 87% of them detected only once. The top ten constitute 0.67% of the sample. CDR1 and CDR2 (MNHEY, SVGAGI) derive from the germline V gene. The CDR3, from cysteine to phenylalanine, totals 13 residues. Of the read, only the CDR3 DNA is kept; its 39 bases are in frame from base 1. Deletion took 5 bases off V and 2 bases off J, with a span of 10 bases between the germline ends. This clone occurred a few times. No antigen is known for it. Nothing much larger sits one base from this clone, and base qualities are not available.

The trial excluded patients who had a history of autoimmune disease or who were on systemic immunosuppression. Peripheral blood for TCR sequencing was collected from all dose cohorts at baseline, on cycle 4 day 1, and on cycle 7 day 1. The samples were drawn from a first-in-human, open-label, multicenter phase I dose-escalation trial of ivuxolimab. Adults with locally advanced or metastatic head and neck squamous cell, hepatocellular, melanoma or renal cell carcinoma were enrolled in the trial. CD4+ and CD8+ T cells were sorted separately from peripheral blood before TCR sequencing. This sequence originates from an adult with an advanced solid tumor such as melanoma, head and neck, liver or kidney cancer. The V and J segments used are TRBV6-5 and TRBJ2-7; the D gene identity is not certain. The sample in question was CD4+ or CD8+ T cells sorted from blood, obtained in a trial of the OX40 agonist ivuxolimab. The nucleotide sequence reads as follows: TGTGCCAGCAGTGTCTATGGAACCTACGAGCAGTACTTC. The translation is CASSVYGTYEQYF.